This entry lists 4 T cell receptor beta chains sequenced from one sample in a study of blood T cell repertoires in COVID-19. The repertoire was sequenced with immunoSEQ multiplex PCR; TCRdb's copy has only in-frame clones and lacks some. The data contain 300,000 to 350,000 clones, more than 75% of them singletons. Sequenced input: peripheral blood. Every receptor here comes from a woman aged 18 to 35 who had recovered from COVID-19.

This clone was picked up a small number of times. The genes are TRBV3-1 (or the pseudogene TRBV3-2) and TRBJ2-1, with D perhaps TRBD1 (6 bases). CDR1 LGHDT and CDR2 YNNKEL come from the germline V gene (reference sequence). V was trimmed by 1 base and J by 5 bases, leaving 12 bases between them. There are 15 residues in the CDR3. CDR3 nucleotide sequence: TGTGCCAGCAGCCAAGGTTGGAGGACAGACAATGAGCAGTTCTTC. It specifies CASSQGWRTDNEQFF.

The chain has TRBV4-1 and TRBJ2-5, with D perhaps TRBD1 (5 bases). The CDR3 is 15 residues long. CDR1 and CDR2 (germline): MGHRA, YSYEKL. Trimming removed 6 bases from V and 4 bases from J, with 18 bases in between. CDR3 protein: CASRGLAGPGETQYF. The CDR3 DNA reads as TGCGCCAGCAGGGGATTGGCAGGGCCGGGAGAGACCCAGTACTTC.

The rearrangement joins TRBV19 to TRBJ2-1, with TRBD2 identical over 10 bases. Unmatched junction bases numbered 3, after V lost 2 bases and J lost 5 bases. This CDR3 spans 15 amino acids. The germline V gene encodes CDR1 LNHDA and CDR2 SQIVND (reference sequence). The CDR3 loop reads CASSIILAGNNEQFF. In DNA, the CDR3 is TGTGCCAGTAGTATAATACTAGCGGGAAACAATGAGCAGTTCTTC.

The V gene is TRBV5-4, the J gene TRBJ1-2; 7 nucleotides line up with TRBD1. The V and J ends lost 4 bases and 3 bases, in that order; junction bases with no gene match: 6. CDR1 is SGHNT and CDR2 is YYREEE in the germline V gene (reference sequence). This CDR3 comprises 14 residues. CDR3 DNA sequence: TGTGCCAGCAGCAATCGACAGGGTGACTATGGCTACACCTTC. This codes for CASSNRQGDYGYTF.